This is a list of T cell receptor beta chains from one sample in a study of CD8 T cells in ankylosing spondylitis. Using its own MiXCR run on the 5' RACE reads, TCRdb lists one record per CDR3 protein. This table has a few hundred thousand distinct CDR3 sequences, roughly 10% appearing once. Sequencing used blood, either unsorted or a sorted T cell fraction (not recorded which). These TCRs come from a male donor with ankylosing spondylitis or in good health (not recorded which). Both conserved end residues are part of each CDR3. Fields, in order: D gene, J gene, clone size, V gene, CDR3 protein. A D gene is named only where the DNA matches it firmly. Some rows have no size entry. The others give once, few or many, or a class for an expanded clone.

TRBD2,TRBJ2-1,many,TRBV3-1,CASSQVLAGTSEQFF
.,TRBJ2-5,few,TRBV6-5,CASSSTGIQETQYF
.,TRBJ1-5,many,TRBV14,CASSQAGTRPQHF
.,TRBJ2-7,many,TRBV20-1,CSAGERTSYEQYF
TRBD1,TRBJ1-5,.,TRBV12-3/TRBV12-4,CASSAGQGAGQPQHF
.,TRBJ2-5,many,TRBV7-2,CASSLVGFQETQYF
.,TRBJ1-2,many,TRBV27,CASSLRSLPPYGYTF
TRBD1,TRBJ2-5,many,TRBV7-7,CASSWGQDQETQYF
TRBD2,TRBJ2-3,many,TRBV7-2,CASRSSGGPSTDTQYF
.,TRBJ1-6,many,TRBV7-2,CASSLTWAIGGSPLHF
.,TRBJ2-7,few,TRBV12-3/TRBV12-4,CASSARGGSYEQYF
.,TRBJ2-3,few,TRBV11-2,CASSLRGAVSPSTDTQYF
.,TRBJ1-2,few,TRBV5-1,CASSLPTSNYGYTF
TRBD2,TRBJ2-3,many,TRBV7-9,CASSRGLAETDTQYF
.,TRBJ2-7,many,TRBV6-5,CASSSHSYEQYF
.,TRBJ2-2,.,TRBV2,CASSLGRLGGWNTGELFF
TRBD1,TRBJ1-1,many,TRBV12-3/TRBV12-4,CASSGLDRGQAFF
.,TRBJ1-6,few,TRBV27,CASRRAGSPLHF
TRBD1,TRBJ1-3,many,TRBV12-3/TRBV12-4,CASSLSGQGIGNTIYF
.,TRBJ2-3,.,TRBV5-1,CASSLETAPGADTQYF
.,TRBJ2-1,.,TRBV7-6,CASSLASTSLKFF
TRBD1,TRBJ2-7,many,TRBV29-1,CSVERGQGASNEQYF
TRBD2,TRBJ2-5,many,TRBV7-2,CASRTLAGAQETQYF
.,TRBJ2-6,few,TRBV5-1,CASSRLGTASSGANVLTF
.,TRBJ1-1,.,TRBV5-1,CASRQGISLPEAFF
TRBD2,TRBJ2-3,many,TRBV20-1,CSAKGLAGVQSGYF
.,TRBJ1-2,many,TRBV28,CASSLAVNYGYTF
.,TRBJ1-5,many,TRBV10-3,CAIGVRGEGSNQPQHF